Below, 10 T cell receptor beta chains from the same sample are listed, as sequenced in a study of blood T cells in healthy people across ages (dated by TCRdb to about 2015). Library construction relied on 5' RACE. The sequencer was an Illumina HiSeq 2500. A second PCR of 7 to 11 cycles was run with a J-beta primer mix and a sample-barcoded 5' primer. TCRdb reanalyzed the raw reads on its own, using fastp at Q25 for trimming and MiXCR for clone calling, and kept in-frame beta chains. Rows are combined by CDR3 protein, so each entry shows the most common genes and DNA. The sample profile shows around 800,000 distinct CDR3 sequences; 50% to 65% of them were found once. About 42% of the sample is in the top ten clones. The sample was blood. The receptor set was obtained from a man aged 80 or over in good health.

The chain couples TRBV29-1 to TRBJ2-5; tentative D call: TRBD2 (6 bases). V lost 1 base and J 11 bases, leaving 26 bases between the germline ends. Germline CDR1 SQVTM, CDR2 ANQGSEA. The length of the CDR3 is 16 residues. CDR3 DNA sequence: TGCAGCGTTGAAGGGGGCGGGACTCCTACCCCCCATGAGCAGTACTTC. Residues: CSVEGGGTPTPHEQYF.

The chain joins TRBV6-5 to TRBJ1-4; no reliable D call. The CDR3 has 14 amino acids. The V gene lost 0 bases and the J gene lost 8 bases, with 10 bases spanning the gap. CDR1 MNHEY and CDR2 SVGAGI come from the germline V gene. The CDR3 region is CASSYSYPGEKLFF. In DNA form, the CDR3 reads TGTGCCAGCAGTTACTCCTACCCGGGCGAAAAACTGTTTTTT.

This clonotype was found once. This rearrangement joins TRBV5-1 to TRBJ2-7, with 7 bases fitting TRBD2. The J call may be incorrect, as the DNA end agrees better with TRBJ2-5. Germline V gene lookup returns CDR1 SGHRS and CDR2 YFSETQ. This CDR3 has 14 residues. CDR3 residues: CASSPSVSGGTQYF. CDR3 DNA sequence: TGCGCCAGCAGCCCGTCAGTCTCGGGAGGGACCCAGTACTTC.

This clonotype was seen a few times. J is TRBJ2-5 and V is TRBV24-1, with a tentative D call TRBD2 (6 bases). V was trimmed by 7 bases and J by 0 bases, leaving 17 bases between them. Germline CDR1 is KGHDR and CDR2 is SFDVKD. The length of the CDR3 is 16 residues. For the CDR3, the DNA is TGTGCCACCAGCTCCGGGGCGGGGTTGAACCAAGAGACCCAGTACTTC. Protein: CATSSGAGLNQETQYF.

This clonotype was recorded a few times. The chain joins TRBV5-5 to TRBJ2-5; D not resolved. The CDR3 extends over 12 amino acids. Germline loops: CDR1 SGHKS, CDR2 YYEKEE (reference sequence). V lost 4 bases to trimming and J lost 5 bases, with 9 bases between them. The DNA for the CDR3 is TGTGCCAGCAGCCATCCCATGGAGACCCAGTACTTC. Protein sequence: CASSHPMETQYF. The variable domain in full, with the rest retrieved from reference TRBV5-5 and TRBJ2-5, is DAGVTQSPTHLIKTRGQQVTLRCSPISGHKSVSWYQQVLGQGPQFIFQYYEKEERGRGNFPDRFSARQFPNYSSELNVNALLLGDSALYLCASSHPMETQYFGPGTRLLVL.

The chain carries TRBV5-1 and TRBJ1-1; a weak D match, TRBD1 (5 bases). The V end lost 0 bases, the J end lost 3 bases, and 12 bases lay between the germline ends. Germline CDR1 reads SGHRS; CDR2 reads YFSETQ. The CDR3 runs 15 residues. CDR3 DNA sequence: TGCGCCAGCAGCTTGGCTCTGGGAGGGGACACTGAAGCTTTCTTT. Its protein product is CASSLALGGDTEAFF. Complete variable domain (other parts from reference TRBV5-1 and TRBJ1-1): KAGVTQTPRYLIKTRGQQVTLSCSPISGHRSVSWYQQTPGQGLQFLFEYFSETQRNKGNFPGRFSGRQFSNSRSEMNVSTLELGDSALYLCASSLALGGDTEAFFGQGTRLTVV.

This chain uses TRBV27 with TRBJ2-4, with 7 nucleotides matching TRBD1. The end of the DNA fits TRBJ2-7 better, so the J call may be wrong. This CDR3 is 13 amino acids long. CDR1 and CDR2 (germline): MNHEY, SMNVEV (reference sequence). The DNA for the CDR3 is TGTGCCAGCACCCCCAGGGGGACCTACGAGCAGTACTTC. Translation: CASTPRGTYEQYF.

About this clonotype: Germline and junction disagree at one end, which may indicate a read error. The CDR3 protein is CAGSNSREGYYGYTF. In DNA, the CDR3 is TGTGCCGGCAGTAACTCGAGGGAAGGGTACTATGGCTACACCTTC. This rearrangement joins TRBV27 to TRBJ1-2, with D unclear. The germline V gene has CDR1 MNHEY and CDR2 SMNVEV (reference sequence). CDR3 length equals 15 residues.

J is TRBJ1-2 and V is TRBV27; possibly TRBD1 for D (5 bases). The ends were cut back, 6 bases at V and 2 bases at J, with 19 bases in the middle. The CDR3 is 16 residues long. Looked up from germline, CDR1 is MNHEY and CDR2 is SMNVEV (reference sequence). The CDR3, as DNA: TGTGCCAGCAGCCTGCTCCGGGACGGTAGCAACTATGGCTACACCTTC. Its translation is CASSLLRDGSNYGYTF.

This clonotype was observed a handful of times. This chain uses TRBV7-3 with TRBJ2-6, with D perhaps being TRBD1 or TRBD2 (5 bases each). V lost 4 bases, J lost 4 bases, and 11 bases lay in between. From germline, CDR1 is SGHTA and CDR2 FQGTGA. The CDR3 is 15 residues long. CDR3 protein: CASSYEGTGANVLTF. The CDR3, as DNA: TGTGCCAGCAGCTACGAGGGGACCGGGGCCAACGTCCTGACTTTC.